Following are 17 T cell receptor beta chains from one sample sequenced in a study of identical twins. TCRdb re-called the 5' RACE reads through MiXCR, storing one row per CDR3 protein. This table holds 500,000 to 600,000 distinct CDR3 sequences, about 20% found once. The same data also went into a second study, on T cells expressing NK-cell markers.

The specimen sequenced was CD4+ T cells sorted from blood. The receptors were gathered from a woman aged 18-29 years in good health.

The table lists this clonotype with a few counts. This rearrangement joins TRBV7-9 to TRBJ2-1; a possible D gene is TRBD1 (6 bases). Trimming removed 4 bases from V and 9 bases from J, with 13 bases in between. Per the germline V gene, CDR1 is SEHNR and CDR2 is FQNEAQ (reference sequence). The CDR3 loop spans 13 amino acids. The CDR3 loop reads CASSSQGGTEQFF. The CDR3, as DNA: TGTGCCAGCAGCTCCCAAGGGGGAACTGAGCAGTTCTTC.

This chain uses TRBV7-8 with TRBJ2-7; 7 positions agree with TRBD1. The CDR3 spans 15 residues. CDR1 and CDR2 (germline): SGHVS, FQNEAQ. The J segment lost 0 bases and the V segment lost 5 bases, leaving 7 bases of the junction unmatched. The CDR3 coding sequence is TGTGCCAGCAGCGGACACCGGGACAGCTCCTACGAGCAGTACTTC. Its translation: CASSGHRDSSYEQYF.

The chain couples TRBV9 to TRBJ1-3, with no clear D. Trimming cost V 2 bases and J 2 bases, with 8 bases left between them. The V gene's germline CDR1 is SGDLS and CDR2 YYNGEE. The CDR3 length is 14 residues. The CDR3 sequence: CASSVEFTGNTIYF. The DNA of the CDR3 is TGTGCCAGCAGCGTCGAATTCACTGGAAACACCATATATTTT.

Only a few counts were recorded for this clonotype. The V and J genes are TRBV9 and TRBJ2-3, with D perhaps TRBD2 (7 bases). Trimming took 4 bases from V and 5 from J, leaving 14 bases between them. In germline, CDR1 is SGDLS, CDR2 YYNGEE. The length of the CDR3 is 14 residues. The CDR3 DNA is TGTGCCAGCAGCCGAAAGGGGGAGGGAGATACGCAGTATTTT. Its translation is CASSRKGEGDTQYF.

The chain uses TRBV7-2 and TRBJ2-7, with 7 bases lining up with TRBD2. Looked up from germline, CDR1 is SGHTA and CDR2 is FQGNSA. The CDR3 runs 14 residues. Trimming took 5 bases from V and 2 from J; bases not matched to a gene: 6. This CDR3 is CASSGRSGTYEQYF. The CDR3 DNA reads as TGTGCCAGCAGCGGTCGAAGCGGGACCTACGAGCAGTACTTC.

The rearrangement uses TRBV7-2 and TRBJ2-5, with 7 bases lining up with TRBD1. V was pared by 6 bases and J by 5 bases, with 6 bases of the junction left unmatched. CDR1 and CDR2 from the germline V gene are SGHTA and FQGNSA. There are 13 residues in the CDR3. CDR3 protein: CASRLAQGETQYF. The CDR3 DNA follows: TGTGCCAGCAGATTGGCACAGGGGGAGACCCAGTACTTC.

V is TRBV18 and J is TRBJ2-4; D not certain. Trimming left V 3 bases short and J 7 bases short, with 10 bases between. Per the germline V gene, CDR1 is KGHSH and CDR2 is LQKENI. This CDR3 comprises 13 residues. The DNA for the CDR3 is TGTGCCAGCTCACCGGAACCCTACAACATTCAGTACTTC. This translates into CASSPEPYNIQYF.

This clonotype showed up just a few times. CDR3 amino acids: CASLSPGNTIYF. The CDR3 nucleotides are TGTGCCAGCCTCTCCCCAGGAAACACCATATATTTT. The rearrangement uses TRBV7-6 and TRBJ1-3; D call uncertain. Germline CDR1 and CDR2: SGHVS and FNYEAQ. Trimming pared 8 bases from V and 4 bases from J, leaving 9 bases between. CDR3 length equals 12 residues.

This clonotype showed up just a few times. This sequence joins TRBV7-9 and TRBJ2-5, with D hard to call. Germline CDR1 reads SEHNR; CDR2 reads FQNEAQ (reference sequence). This CDR3 has 14 residues. V was trimmed by 1 base and J by 3 bases, leaving 9 bases between them. In DNA form, the CDR3 reads TGTGCCAGCAGCTTAGATTTTCCCAAAGAGACCCAGTACTTC. As protein: CASSLDFPKETQYF.

This clonotype was recorded a few times. This chain uses TRBV5-1 with TRBJ2-1, with 13 bases fitting TRBD2. This CDR3 region has 16 residues. Germline CDR1 SGHRS, CDR2 YFSETQ. V trimming: 0 bases; J trimming: 7 bases; junction bases outside the gene matches: 4. The CDR3 region has the DNA TGCGCCAGCAGCTTGGGTCGGACTAGCGGGAGAAATGAGCAGTTCTTC. Protein sequence: CASSLGRTSGRNEQFF.

The sample holds a few counts of this clonotype. The chain couples TRBV20-1 to TRBJ2-3, with 9 bases that match TRBD2. The length of the CDR3 is 15 residues. V lost 4 bases and J lost 2; bases outside the gene matches: 7. CDR1 is DFQATT, CDR2 SNEGSKA, per germline (reference sequence). The CDR3 nucleotides read TGCAGTGCTACACCGGCTAGCGGGGTCACAGATACGCAGTATTTT. Translation: CSATPASGVTDTQYF.

The CDR3 DNA follows: TGTGCCAGCAGCTTAGGGATTACAGGGGGAATACAAGAGACCCAGTACTTC. Amino acids: CASSLGITGGIQETQYF. The chain couples TRBV11-2 to TRBJ2-5, with TRBD1 matching 8 bases. Germline CDR1 is SGHAT and CDR2 is FQNNGV. V lost 1 base and J lost 2; bases outside the gene matches: 9. The CDR3 has 17 residues.

The V call is TRBV10-3, the J call TRBJ2-1; 8 bases are shared with TRBD1. Germline CDR1 and CDR2: ENHRY and SYGVKD. The trim removed 8 bases at V and 2 bases at J, leaving 5 bases unmatched. The CDR3 has 14 residues. CDR3 loop: CAIGSGQAYNEQFF. The DNA of the CDR3 is TGTGCCATCGGTTCGGGACAGGCCTACAATGAGCAGTTCTTC.

This chain connects TRBV7-2 to TRBJ2-1; D remains ambiguous. Germline V gives CDR1 SGHTA, CDR2 FQGNSA. Between the trimmed V and J ends, which lost 1 base and 7 bases, there was a span of 8 bases. The CDR3 is 13 residues long. CDR3 nucleotides: TGTGCCAGCAGCTTAGAGTCGAGGAATGAGCAGTTCTTC. Translating gives CASSLESRNEQFF. Full variable domain (remainder filled in from reference TRBV7-2 and TRBJ2-1): GAGVSQSPSNKVTEKGKDVELRCDPISGHTALYWYRQSLGQGLEFLIYFQGNSAPDKSGLPSDRFSAERTGGSVSTLTIQRTQQEDSAVYLCASSLESRNEQFFGPGTRLTVL.

The chain carries TRBV6-5 and TRBJ2-1; D remains ambiguous. The germline V gene has CDR1 MNHEY and CDR2 SVGAGI. This CDR3 has 15 residues. V was trimmed by 2 bases and J by 0 bases, leaving 8 bases between them. The CDR3 here is CASSYALSSYNEQFF. The CDR3 region has the DNA TGTGCCAGCAGTTACGCCCTGAGCTCCTACAATGAGCAGTTCTTC.

V usage is TRBV12-3 or TRBV12-4 and J usage is TRBJ2-2; D is unclear. The CDR3 runs 15 residues. With 8 bases removed from V and 0 bases from J, the gap between germline ends came to 13 bases. The CDR3 region is CASLGPSANTGELFF. In DNA, the CDR3 is TGTGCCAGCCTTGGGCCCAGCGCGAACACCGGGGAGCTGTTTTTT.

This clonotype is a singleton in its sample. The rearrangement links TRBV15 to TRBJ2-1; a possible D gene is TRBD1 (6 bases). V was cut by 3 bases and J by 5 bases, with 14 bases left in between. Germline CDR1 and CDR2: LNHNV and YYDKDF (reference sequence). The CDR3 is 15 amino acids. The CDR3 region is CATSRGASSDNEQFF. For the CDR3, the DNA is TGTGCCACCAGCAGGGGGGCTAGCTCAGACAATGAGCAGTTCTTC. The full variable domain, with the rest looked up from reference TRBV15 and TRBJ2-1, is DAMVIQNPRYQVTQFGKPVTLSCSQTLNHNVMYWYQQKSSQAPKLLFHYYDKDFNNEADTPDNFQSRRPNTSFCFLDIRSPGLGDTAMYLCATSRGASSDNEQFFGPGTRLTVL.